The 11 T cell receptor beta chains below all came from one sample that was sequenced in a study of cytomegalovirus exposure and HLA in healthy donors. In the PCR, 60 Vbeta and 13 Jbeta primers were used. Data came from immunoSEQ multiplex PCR; TCRdb stores just in-frame clones and leaves some out. Counted here are roughly 220,000 clones, about 81% occurring once; the ten biggest clones make up 2.7%. The sample comprised PBMCs. The receptor set was obtained from a woman in her forties in good health and CMV-seronegative.

The chain recombines TRBV29-1 with TRBJ1-2; no firm D call. Germline V lookup: CDR1 SQVTM, CDR2 ANQGSEA. V dropped 7 bases and J dropped 4 bases, with 10 bases sitting between them. This CDR3 contains 11 residues. CDR3 nucleotide sequence: TGCAGCGGAACAGTGGCCTATGGCTACACCTTC. It yields the protein CSGTVAYGYTF.

A single count supports this clone. J is TRBJ2-5 and V is TRBV28, with D perhaps TRBD2 (6 bases). There are 13 residues in the CDR3. V gave up 6 bases and J gave up 5 bases, with 13 bases separating them. CDR1 is MDHEN and CDR2 is SYDVKM in the germline V gene. CDR3 nucleotides: TGTGCCAGCAGACAAGCCCGGGGGGAGACCCAGTACTTC. Its protein product is CASRQARGETQYF.

This chain links TRBV4-1 with TRBJ1-2, with TRBD1 identical over 9 bases. J lost 2 bases, V lost 1 base, and 5 bases had no gene match. The CDR3 is 16 amino acids. CDR1 and CDR2 from the germline V gene are MGHRA and YSYEKL. The CDR3 reads CASSQGGGTGNYGYTF. The CDR3 coding sequence is TGCGCCAGCAGCCAAGGGGGAGGGACAGGGAACTATGGCTACACCTTC.

The chain recombines TRBV6-1 with TRBJ1-6; D call uncertain. The CDR3 has 11 amino acids. The germline V gene has CDR1 MNHNS and CDR2 SASEGT. V lost 6 bases and J lost 7, with 4 bases in between. CDR3 DNA: TGTGCCAGCAGCCTAAATTCACCCCTCCACTTT. The encoded protein is CASSLNSPLHF.

This sequence joins TRBV7-9 and TRBJ2-7; D possibly corresponds to TRBD1 (6 bases). Germline V CDR1 and CDR2: SEHNR, FQNEAQ (reference sequence). Deletions cut 6 bases from V and 2 bases from J, with 14 bases between. The CDR3 length is 14 residues. CDR3 sequence: CASSGTFGTYEQYF. CDR3 nucleotide sequence: TGTGCCAGCAGTGGGACATTTGGCACCTACGAGCAGTACTTC.

This chain links TRBV30 with TRBJ1-1; 8 nucleotides line up with TRBD1. From germline, CDR1 is GTSNPN and CDR2 SVGIG (reference sequence). With 3 bases clipped from V and 4 bases from J, the junction kept 4 bases outside the gene matches. The CDR3 has 13 residues. This chain's CDR3 is CAWSLDRGTEAFF. In nucleotides, the CDR3 is TGTGCCTGGAGCCTTGACAGGGGCACTGAAGCTTTCTTT.

The chain links TRBV27 to TRBJ1-5, with TRBD1 identical over 10 bases. With 8 bases clipped from V and 3 bases from J, the junction kept 7 bases outside the gene matches. In germline, CDR1 is MNHEY, CDR2 SMNVEV (reference sequence). The CDR3 runs to 15 residues. The CDR3 sequence: CASGPGQGINQPQHF. The CDR3 DNA reads as TGTGCCAGCGGGCCGGGACAGGGGATCAATCAGCCCCAGCATTTT.

The CDR3 is CASSSLGANYEQYF. The CDR3 DNA reads as TGCGCCAGCAGCTCCCTAGGGGCCAACTACGAGCAGTACTTC. This chain joins TRBV5-1 and TRBJ2-7; possibly TRBD1 for D (5 bases). Germline assignment: CDR1 SGHRS and CDR2 YFSETQ. Trimming removed 3 bases at V and 3 bases at J, with 13 bases between. The CDR3 loop spans 14 amino acids.

J is TRBJ2-7 and V is TRBV18, with a possible D match to TRBD2 (6 bases). Germline V CDR1 and CDR2: KGHSH, LQKENI. This CDR3 is 12 amino acids long. Trimming removed 5 bases at V and 6 bases at J, with 11 bases between. The CDR3 nucleotides are TGTGCCAGCTCAGCGACTAGGACCGAGCAGTACTTC. It specifies CASSATRTEQYF.

The chain joins TRBV5-8 to TRBJ1-4; D is perhaps TRBD1 (6 bases). V was shortened by 1 base and J by 7 bases, with 17 bases between the two germline ends. Germline CDR1 reads SGHTS; CDR2 reads YDEGEE. This CDR3 region has 16 residues. CDR3 coding DNA: TGTGCCAGCAGCTTGACAGGGACCGTAAGTGGTGAAAAACTGTTTTTT. Its protein is CASSLTGTVSGEKLFF.

The V and J genes are TRBV10-3 and TRBJ2-1, with D uncertain. Trimming stripped 6 bases from V and 4 bases from J, with 4 bases between. The CDR3 covers 11 residues. Per the germline V gene, CDR1 is ENHRY and CDR2 is SYGVKD. CDR3 sequence: CAISQYNEQFF. The CDR3 coding sequence is TGTGCCATCAGCCAGTACAATGAGCAGTTCTTC.